This is a list of T cell receptor beta chains from one sample in a study of blood T cells in healthy people across ages. TCRdb used MiXCR to reprocess the 5' RACE reads, holding one entry per CDR3 protein. The table includes roughly 1.9 million distinct CDR3 sequences, about 39% detected once. The sequenced sample was blood. Receptor source: a human donor in good health. The CDR3 runs from the conserved cysteine through the conserved F or W. Clone size is shown for a subset of rows, as once, few, many or a class of expanded clone.

V gene	clone size	J gene	CDR3 protein
TRBV18	-	TRBJ2-3	CASSVTKGTTFRPDTQYF
TRBV3-1	many	TRBJ2-6	CASSQAVSGANVLTF
TRBV2	-	TRBJ2-3	CASGASGYTDTQYF
TRBV4-2	-	TRBJ1-2	CASSQGSVYGYTF
TRBV4-3	-	TRBJ1-2	CASSREQGLYGYTF
TRBV25-1	few	TRBJ1-2	CASSQVNYGYTF
TRBV4-3	-	TRBJ1-1	CASSQGPQDGDTEAFF
TRBV12-3/TRBV12-4	-	TRBJ1-1	CASSPGIAGAEAFF
TRBV29-1	-	TRBJ1-2	CSVGGTSNLYGYTF
TRBV5-4	-	TRBJ2-7	CASSPNSGKAYEQYF
TRBV5-6	-	TRBJ2-5	CASSFGTWETQYF
TRBV12-3/TRBV12-4	-	TRBJ1-1	CASSPPLSWNTEAFF
TRBV20-1	few	TRBJ2-1	CSAQGMALATEQFF
TRBV5-6	few	TRBJ1-1	CASSLMSLRGTEAFF
TRBV5-1	once	-	CASSGTGPSNEQYF
TRBV7-8	-	TRBJ2-5	CAGSLIVLAQYF
TRBV7-2	many	TRBJ1-2	CASSSGQGYGYTF
TRBV9	-	TRBJ2-5	CASNVGSTEGQYF
TRBV5-1	few	TRBJ2-5	CASSLLRPETQYF
TRBV27	-	TRBJ2-1	CTSSQGQGAYNEQFF
TRBV7-9	-	TRBJ2-1	CASSLQDGYNEQFF
TRBV5-8	few	TRBJ2-3	CASSQSGYTDTQYF
TRBV6-2/TRBV6-3	few	TRBJ2-7	CASRHREPGSYEQYF
TRBV6-2/TRBV6-3	-	TRBJ1-2	CASSWTYGYTF
TRBV3-1	-	TRBJ2-7	CASSQELGGLSYEQYF
TRBV2	few	TRBJ2-6	CASSALQRSGANVLTF